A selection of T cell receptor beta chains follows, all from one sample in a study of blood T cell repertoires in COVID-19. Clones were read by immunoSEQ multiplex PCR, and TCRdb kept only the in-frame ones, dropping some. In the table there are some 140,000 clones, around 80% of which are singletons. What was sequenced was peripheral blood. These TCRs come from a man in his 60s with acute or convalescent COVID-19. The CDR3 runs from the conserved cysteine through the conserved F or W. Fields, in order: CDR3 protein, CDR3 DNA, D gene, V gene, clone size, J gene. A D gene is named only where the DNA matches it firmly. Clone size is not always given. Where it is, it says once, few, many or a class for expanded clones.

CASSALTSGRLNEQFF	TGCGCCAGCTCAGCTTTGACTAGCGGGAGGTTGAATGAGCAGTTCTTC	TRBD2	TRBV10-2	few	TRBJ2-1
CASSWDSSADTQYF	TGTGCCAGCAGCTGGGACAGCTCCGCAGATACGCAGTATTTT	TRBD1	TRBV7-3	-	TRBJ2-3
CASSYGQEKLFF	TGTGCCAGCAGTTACGGGCAGGAAAAACTGTTTTTT	-	TRBV6-6	-	TRBJ1-4
CAWSKGREQPQHF	TGTGCCTGGAGTAAAGGGAGGGAGCAGCCCCAGCATTTT	-	TRBV30	few	TRBJ1-5
CASSRQGNQPQHF	TGTGCCAGCAGTCGGCAGGGCAATCAGCCCCAGCATTTT	-	TRBV2	-	TRBJ1-5
CASSLQGQPQHF	TGTGCCAGCAGTCTACAGGGTCAGCCCCAGCATTTT	-	TRBV12-3/TRBV12-4	-	TRBJ1-5
CASSLDSLQGQPQHF	TGTGCCAGCAGCTTGGACAGCCTACAGGGTCAGCCCCAGCATTTT	-	TRBV5-6	-	TRBJ1-5
CASSLGKGANEQFF	TGTGCCAGCAGCTTAGGGAAGGGGGCGAATGAGCAGTTCTTC	TRBD1	TRBV7-2	few	TRBJ2-1
CASSNPKGPQKMNTEAFF	TGTGCCAGCAGCAATCCCAAGGGGCCCCAGAAGATGAACACTGAAGCTTTCTTT	-	TRBV21-1	-	TRBJ1-1
CATSRDLDRSSYEQYF	TGTGCCACCAGCAGAGACTTGGACAGGAGCTCCTACGAGCAGTACTTC	TRBD1	TRBV15	-	TRBJ2-7
CSSLRDSPYNEQFF	TGCAGCTCCCTTCGGGACAGCCCCTACAATGAGCAGTTCTTC	TRBD1	TRBV29-1	-	TRBJ2-1
CASSQGTGATEAFF	TGTGCCAGCAGCCAGGGGACAGGTGCCACTGAAGCTTTCTTT	TRBD1	TRBV7-3	-	TRBJ1-1
CASNPRGIRNTGELFF	TGTGCCAGTAATCCCAGGGGGATACGGAACACCGGGGAGCTGTTTTTT	TRBD1	TRBV19	many	TRBJ2-2
CASSFGQGRSPLHF	TGTGCCAGCAGCTTTGGACAGGGTCGTTCACCCCTCCACTTT	TRBD1	TRBV5-6	-	TRBJ1-6
CASSWGLVSGELFF	TGTGCCAGCAGTTGGGGACTAGTGTCCGGGGAGCTGTTTTTT	TRBD2	TRBV6-2/TRBV6-3	many	TRBJ2-2
CASTLGGAETQYF	TGTGCCAGCACCCTAGGGGGGGCGGAGACCCAGTACTTC	-	TRBV12-3/TRBV12-4	-	TRBJ2-5
CASSLRLDQETQYF	TGTGCCAGCAGCTTGCGGCTAGACCAAGAGACCCAGTACTTC	-	TRBV7-9	-	TRBJ2-5
CATSDHSNTGSHEQYF	TGTGCCACCAGTGATCACTCGAACACGGGGAGCCACGAGCAGTACTTC	-	TRBV24-1	many	TRBJ2-7
CASSQRTGGPSTDTQYF	TGCGCCAGCAGCCAGCGGACAGGGGGCCCCAGCACAGATACGCAGTATTTT	TRBD1	TRBV4-3	-	TRBJ2-3
CASSLRAGGITDTQYF	TGCGCCAGCAGCTTGCGAGCGGGAGGTATCACAGATACGCAGTATTTT	TRBD2	TRBV5-1	-	TRBJ2-3
CASSYETTRTGELFF	TGTGCCAGCAGTTACGAGACTACACGCACCGGGGAGCTGTTTTTT	-	TRBV6-2/TRBV6-3	-	TRBJ2-2
CASSYWTGQGYGYTF	TGTGCCAGCAGTTATTGGACAGGGCAGGGCTATGGCTACACCTTC	TRBD1	TRBV6-5	few	TRBJ1-2
CASSRGQGMVTEAFF	TGTGCCAGCAGCAGGGGACAGGGAATGGTTACTGAAGCTTTCTTT	TRBD1	TRBV5-6	-	TRBJ1-1
CASRARSYEQYF	TGTGCCAGCAGAGCTCGGAGTTACGAGCAGTACTTC	-	TRBV27	-	TRBJ2-7
CASSTGGYEQYF	TGCGCCAGCAGCACCGGGGGGTACGAGCAGTACTTC	TRBD2	TRBV5-1	-	TRBJ2-7
CASSTGLGPQHF	TGTGCCAGCAGCACAGGGTTGGGGCCCCAGCATTTT	-	TRBV12-3/TRBV12-4	-	TRBJ1-5
CASSQTPGANVLTF	TGTGCCAGCAGCCAGACACCGGGGGCCAACGTCCTGACTTTC	-	TRBV3-1/TRBV3-2	few	TRBJ2-6
CASSRDRLGNTIYF	TGTGCCAGCAGCCGAGACAGGTTAGGAAACACCATATATTTT	-	TRBV3-1/TRBV3-2	-	TRBJ1-3
CAWRREGNEQFF	TGTGCCTGGAGACGGGAGGGCAATGAGCAGTTCTTC	TRBD2	TRBV30	-	TRBJ2-1
CASSQARLGLVSHEQFF	TGCGCCAGCAGCCAAGCGAGGTTGGGACTAGTGTCTCATGAGCAGTTCTTC	TRBD2	TRBV4-3	-	TRBJ2-1
CATTGSSGANVLTF	TGTGCCACCACAGGGAGCTCTGGGGCCAACGTCCTGACTTTC	-	TRBV28	-	TRBJ2-6
CATGGPNTGELFF	TGTGCCACCGGGGGTCCGAACACCGGGGAGCTGTTTTTT	-	TRBV27	-	TRBJ2-2
CASSLERTGLGYTF	TGCGCCAGCAGCTTGGAGCGGACAGGGCTTGGCTACACCTTC	TRBD1	TRBV5-1	-	TRBJ1-2
CASSQGLGADAYNEQFF	TGTGCCAGCAGCCAAGGGCTAGGGGCGGATGCCTACAATGAGCAGTTCTTC	-	TRBV3-1/TRBV3-2	-	TRBJ2-1
CASSLSPTAQETQYF	TGTGCCAGCAGCTTAAGCCCCACAGCCCAAGAGACCCAGTACTTC	-	TRBV9	-	TRBJ2-5
CASSRRAEGGNTIYF	TGTGCCAGCAGCCGCCGGGCCGAGGGAGGAAACACCATATATTTT	-	TRBV11-2	once	TRBJ1-3
CSVAGTSGARGSYNEQFF	TGCAGCGTTGCGGGGACTAGCGGCGCTAGGGGCTCCTACAATGAGCAGTTCTTC	TRBD2	TRBV29-1	-	TRBJ2-1
CASEPQLNTEAFF	TGTGCCAGCGAACCTCAGTTGAACACTGAAGCTTTCTTT	-	TRBV12-3/TRBV12-4	-	TRBJ1-1
CASSSTGTQAYEQYF	TGTGCCAGCTCGTCGACAGGGACCCAAGCCTACGAGCAGTACTTC	TRBD1	TRBV18	-	TRBJ2-7
CSASQGIEAFF	TGCAGTGCTAGTCAGGGGATTGAAGCTTTCTTT	-	TRBV20-1	-	TRBJ1-1
CASSPPGLSYEQYF	TGTGCCAGCTCACCACCGGGGCTCTCCTACGAGCAGTACTTC	-	TRBV18	-	TRBJ2-7
CASSSRVSSYEQYF	TGTGCCAGCAGTTCGCGGGTAAGCTCCTACGAGCAGTACTTC	-	TRBV28	few	TRBJ2-7
CASNIGGNTGELFF	TGTGCCAGCAACATCGGCGGGAACACCGGGGAGCTGTTTTTT	-	TRBV27	-	TRBJ2-2
CASSLAPVNSPLHF	TGTGCCAGCAGCTTGGCCCCAGTAAATTCACCCCTCCACTTT	-	TRBV5-5	-	TRBJ1-6
CASSLGTGTEQYF	TGTGCCAGCAGCTTGGGGACAGGAACCGAGCAGTACTTC	TRBD1	TRBV11-2	-	TRBJ2-7
CASSEGLAGGPIRGANVLTF	TGTGCCAGCAGTGAAGGGCTAGCGGGAGGGCCAATACGTGGGGCCAACGTCCTGACTTTC	TRBD2	TRBV2	-	TRBJ2-6